A single sample gave rise to the 13 T cell receptor beta chains below, sequenced in a study of blood T cells in healthy people across ages. Through a sample-barcoded 5' primer and a J-beta primer mix, a second PCR was run for roughly 6 to 12 cycles. TCRdb called the 5' RACE reads again in MiXCR, with one record for every CDR3 protein. In the table there are 550,000 to 700,000 distinct CDR3 sequences, 25% to 30% of which are singletons. Sequencing input: blood. Receptor source: an older woman in good health.

The chain has TRBV5-5 and TRBJ2-7, with D unclear. Trimming left V 0 bases short and J 4 bases short, with 17 bases between. Germline CDR1 is SGHKS and CDR2 is YYEKEE (reference sequence). The CDR3 extends over 16 amino acids. The CDR3 DNA is TGTGCCAGCAGCTTGGCCGTTGGTTTAGCTTCATACGAGCAGTACTTC. Encoded protein: CASSLAVGLASYEQYF.

The chain is built from TRBV6-1 and TRBJ2-5; D unresolved. This CDR3 is built from 13 residues. V was cut by 3 bases and J by 5 bases, with 10 bases left in between. Germline V lookup: CDR1 MNHNS, CDR2 SASEGT. The CDR3 region is CASSDNPVETQYF. CDR3 DNA sequence: TGTGCCAGCAGTGATAACCCAGTGGAGACCCAGTACTTC.

About this clonotype itself: A clone one base away is much larger, so this may be a read error. The chain is built from TRBV7-2 and TRBJ2-3, with D uncertain. This CDR3 is built from 13 residues. Trimming left V 3 bases short and J 0 bases short, with 4 bases between. Germline CDR1 SGHTA, CDR2 FQGNSA. CDR3 residues: CTSSFTSTDTQYF. The CDR3 DNA reads as TGTACCAGCAGCTTCACTAGCACAGATACGCAGTATTTT. The whole variable domain, remainder taken from reference TRBV7-2 and TRBJ2-3, is GAGVSQSPSNKVTEKGKDVELRCDPISGHTALYWYRQSLGQGLEFLIYFQGNSAPDKSGLPSDRFSAERTGGSVSTLTIQRTQQEDSAVYLCTSSFTSTDTQYFGPGTRLTVL.

The chain recombines TRBV20-1 with TRBJ1-4, with D unclear. Trimming took off 3 bases at V and 6 bases at J, with 14 bases between the two ends. Per germline, CDR1 DFQATT and CDR2 SNEGSKA (reference sequence). The CDR3 has 14 residues. CDR3 region: CSASPRGGDEKLFF. The CDR3 bases are TGCAGTGCTAGCCCGCGAGGAGGAGATGAAAAACTGTTTTTT.

This clonotype turned up a few times. The CDR3 sequence: CSAPSKGGIHTGELFF. CDR3 DNA sequence: TGCAGTGCTCCTTCGAAGGGTGGAATTCACACCGGGGAGCTGTTTTTT. This chain links TRBV20-1 with TRBJ2-2; no clear D. The V end was cut by 5 bases, the J end by 3 bases, with 19 bases between. Germline V lookup: CDR1 DFQATT, CDR2 SNEGSKA (reference sequence). The CDR3 extends over 16 amino acids.

This clonotype was detected ten times or more. The V gene is TRBV5-1, the J gene TRBJ2-5, with D unresolved. The CDR3 consists of 14 residues. Germline-derived CDR1 and CDR2 are SGHRS and YFSETQ. V was shortened by 2 bases and J by 0 bases, with 8 bases between the two germline ends. Written as DNA, the CDR3 is TGCGCCAGCAGCTTTCATGACTACCAAGAGACCCAGTACTTC. Encoded protein: CASSFHDYQETQYF.

The V call is TRBV12-3 or TRBV12-4, the J call TRBJ1-3; D gene ambiguous. V lost 6 bases to trimming and J lost 0 bases, with 6 bases between them. The length of the CDR3 is 13 residues. The CDR3 DNA follows: TGTGCCAGCAGCCGGCACTCTGGAAACACCATATATTTT. Its protein is CASSRHSGNTIYF.

The chain uses TRBV5-1 and TRBJ2-7; tentative D call: TRBD1 (6 bases). V was cut by 1 base and J by 1 base, with 12 bases left in between. The germline gives CDR1 SGHRS, CDR2 YFSETQ. The CDR3 length is 15 residues. The CDR3 DNA reads as TGCGCCAGCAGCTTGCTAATGACAGGTTCCTACGAGCAGTACTTC. Its translation: CASSLLMTGSYEQYF. Using reference TRBV5-1 and TRBJ2-7 for the parts outside the CDR3, the full variable domain is KAGVTQTPRYLIKTRGQQVTLSCSPISGHRSVSWYQQTPGQGLQFLFEYFSETQRNKGNFPGRFSGRQFSNSRSEMNVSTLELGDSALYLCASSLLMTGSYEQYFGPGTRLTVT.

This clonotype was counted a few times. The chain combines TRBV7-9 with TRBJ1-3; the match to TRBD1 covers 8 bases. V shed 5 bases and J 0 bases; nucleotides not matched to a gene: 6. CDR3 size: 16 residues. The germline gives CDR1 SEHNR, CDR2 FQNEAQ (reference sequence). Written as DNA, the CDR3 is TGTGCCAGCAGCGGACAGGGACGGAGCTCTGGAAACACCATATATTTT. Protein sequence: CASSGQGRSSGNTIYF.

The chain carries TRBV15 and TRBJ1-4, with TRBD1 identical over 7 bases. With V trimmed by 3 bases and J by 6 bases, 1 base remained unmatched. The CDR3 has 13 residues. From germline, CDR1 is LNHNV and CDR2 YYDKDF (reference sequence). CDR3 loop: CATSSTGDEKLFF. In nucleotides, the CDR3 is TGTGCCACCAGCAGTACAGGGGATGAAAAACTGTTTTTT.

This clonotype came up a few times. The gene calls are TRBV20-1 and TRBJ1-5; D is unclear. Germline values: CDR1 DFQATT, CDR2 SNEGSKA (reference sequence). The CDR3 length is 13 residues. V shed 1 base and J shed 6 bases, with 10 bases lying between them. The CDR3 DNA reads as TGCAGTGCTAGAGTTTCGGGTAGTCAGCCCCAGCATTTT. Its translation: CSARVSGSQPQHF.

The chain uses TRBV20-1 and TRBJ2-1; the match to TRBD2 covers 11 bases. The end of the DNA is better explained by TRBJ2-5, so the J call may be wrong. In germline, CDR1 is DFQATT, CDR2 SNEGSKA (reference sequence). The CDR3 runs 16 residues. CDR3 sequence reads: CSARDYSGGARETQYF. CDR3 nucleotide sequence: TGCAGTGCTAGAGATTATAGCGGGGGGGCCAGGGAGACCCAGTACTTC.

This clonotype was counted between two and nine times. The chain joins TRBV4-3 to TRBJ2-5; 7 nucleotides match TRBD2. The CDR3 contains 16 residues. The germline gives CDR1 LGHNA, CDR2 YSLEER. V trimming: 0 bases; J trimming: 7 bases; junction bases outside the gene matches: 11. The CDR3: CASSQDGRGLGGTQYF. As DNA, the CDR3 is TGCGCCAGCAGCCAAGATGGGAGGGGACTGGGCGGGACCCAGTACTTC.